A single sample is the source of the 27 T cell receptor beta chains below, sequenced in a study of shared clonotypes between healthy human individuals. CD45RO-negative, CCR7-positively selected cells formed the naive CD8 fraction, excluding terminally differentiated effector memory CD45RA+ cells. Clones were read by immunoSEQ multiplex PCR, and TCRdb kept only the in-frame ones, dropping some. The sample yields nearly 600,000 clones, over 95% seen once. The specimen sequenced was naive CD8+ T cells sorted from blood. These receptors all stem from a woman in her 30s in good health.

The chain employs TRBV2 and TRBJ1-5; D is ambiguous. Per the germline V gene, CDR1 is SNHLY and CDR2 is FYNNEI. The V and J ends lost 6 bases and 0 bases respectively, with 12 bases between them. The CDR3 runs 15 residues. CDR3 in DNA: TGTGCCAGCAGATCAAGGTCCGATAGCAATCAGCCCCAGCATTTT. It translates to CASRSRSDSNQPQHF.

J is TRBJ1-1 and V is TRBV5-4; 11 bases agree with TRBD1. CDR1 is SGHNT, CDR2 YYREEE, per germline (reference sequence). V was clipped by 1 base and J by 5 bases; unmatched bases: 4. CDR3 length: 15 amino acids. The CDR3 coding sequence is TGTGCCAGCAGCTTGACCGGGACAGGGGGAACTGAAGCTTTCTTT. Protein: CASSLTGTGGTEAFF.

V usage is TRBV12-5 and J usage is TRBJ1-1, with 7 bases lining up with TRBD1. The CDR3 runs to 14 residues. Looked up from germline, CDR1 is LGHNT and CDR2 is FRNRAP. J gave up 1 base and V 7 bases, and 6 bases lay outside the gene matches. The CDR3 sequence is CASAPRGANTEAFF. CDR3 sequence (DNA): TGTGCTAGTGCCCCCAGGGGGGCGAACACTGAAGCTTTCTTT.

This sequence joins TRBV11-2 and TRBJ1-5; a possible D gene is TRBD1 (6 bases). V lost 5 bases and J 6 bases, leaving 11 bases between the germline ends. CDR3 length: 13 amino acids. CDR1 SGHAT and CDR2 FQNNGV come from the germline V gene. CDR3 DNA sequence: TGTGCCAGCAGCGCACAGGGATCTCAGCCCCAGCATTTT. It is translated as CASSAQGSQPQHF.

This clone was counted a few times. The J gene is TRBJ1-2, the V gene TRBV4-1, with unresolved D. V lost 1 base and J lost 0, with 6 bases in between. Germline CDR1 is MGHRA and CDR2 is YSYEKL. The CDR3 extends over 14 amino acids. In DNA form, the CDR3 reads TGCGCCAGCAGCCAAGTGACGGCTAACTATGGCTACACCTTC. The encoded protein is CASSQVTANYGYTF.

The chain has TRBV27 and TRBJ2-7; maybe TRBD2 (7 bases). The CDR3 runs 15 residues. Germline lookup yields CDR1 MNHEY and CDR2 SMNVEV (reference sequence). V lost 1 base to trimming and J lost 7 bases, with 17 bases between them. CDR3 nucleotides: TGTGCCAGCAGTTTATTGGGGGCGGGAGCAGGGGAGCAGTACTTC. It yields the protein CASSLLGAGAGEQYF.

On this clone itself: The same CDR3 also results from other DNA sequences found in this sample. The CDR3: CASSLADTQYF. The CDR3 DNA reads as TGTGCCAGCAGTTTGGCAGATACGCAGTATTTT. The chain couples TRBV27 to TRBJ2-3; D ambiguous. From germline, CDR1 is MNHEY and CDR2 SMNVEV (reference sequence). The V gene lost 3 bases and the J gene lost 4 bases, with 2 bases spanning the gap. This CDR3 is 11 amino acids long.

The CDR3 loop reads CASSLDGGPNNEQFF. The CDR3 region has the DNA TGTGCCAGCAGCTTAGATGGGGGACCTAACAATGAGCAGTTCTTC. V usage is TRBV11-3 and J usage is TRBJ2-1; D is perhaps TRBD1 or TRBD2 (5 bases each). The V and J ends lost 0 bases and 5 bases respectively, with 11 bases between them. The CDR3 contains 15 residues. CDR1 SGHNT and CDR2 YENEEA come from the germline V gene.

The gene calls are TRBV28 and TRBJ1-2; TRBD1 might be the D (6 bases). V was cut by 5 bases and J by 1 base, with 14 bases left in between. Germline-derived CDR1 and CDR2 are MDHEN and SYDVKM. The CDR3 length is 15 residues. The CDR3 protein is CASSQDRISNYGYTF. CDR3 in DNA: TGTGCCAGCAGTCAAGACAGGATAAGTAACTATGGCTACACCTTC.

The chain is built from TRBV13 and TRBJ1-2; a possible D gene is TRBD1 (5 bases). This CDR3 contains 15 residues. Trimming stripped 1 base from V and 6 bases from J, with 15 bases between. From germline, CDR1 is PRHDT and CDR2 FYEKMQ (reference sequence). CDR3 residues: CASSLEGTAADGYTF. The DNA for the CDR3 is TGTGCCAGCAGCTTAGAGGGGACGGCAGCCGATGGCTACACCTTC.

The chain carries TRBV15 and TRBJ2-2, with D maybe TRBD1 (6 bases). The CDR3 consists of 16 residues. Germline-derived CDR1 and CDR2 are LNHNV and YYDKDF (reference sequence). V lost 4 bases to trimming and J lost 4 bases, with 16 bases between them. CDR3 in DNA: TGTGCCACCAGCATCCACAGGGACCCCGCCACCGGGGAGCTGTTTTTT. Encoded protein: CATSIHRDPATGELFF.

The V and J genes are TRBV28 and TRBJ2-1, with D maybe TRBD1 (5 bases). Trimming stripped 2 bases from V and 8 bases from J, with 16 bases between. CDR1 and CDR2 from the germline V gene are MDHEN and SYDVKM. CDR3 length: 15 amino acids. The CDR3 spells CASSLGDSSSDEQFF. The CDR3, as DNA: TGTGCCAGCAGTTTAGGTGACAGCTCCTCGGATGAGCAGTTCTTC. Combining the CDR3 with reference TRBV28 and TRBJ2-1 gives the whole variable domain DVKVTQSSRYLVKRTGEKVFLECVQDMDHENMFWYRQDPGLGLRLIYFSYDVKMKEKGDIPEGYSVSREKKERFSLILESASTNQTSMYLCASSLGDSSSDEQFFGPGTRLTVL.

The gene calls are TRBV15 and TRBJ2-2; D might be TRBD1 or TRBD2, each matching 5 bases. Trimming shortened V by 1 base and J by 2 bases, and 8 bases separated the two germline ends. Germline CDR1 reads LNHNV; CDR2 reads YYDKDF (reference sequence). The CDR3 runs to 15 residues. For the CDR3, the DNA is TGTGCCACCAGCAGAGGAGGGGAAAACACCGGGGAGCTGTTTTTT. Translated: CATSRGGENTGELFF.

The chain has TRBV5-8 and TRBJ2-1, with TRBD2 matching over 13 bases. V dropped 4 bases and J dropped 8; count of bases not matched to a gene: 6. The CDR3 totals 15 residues. Looked up from germline, CDR1 is SGHTS and CDR2 is YDEGEE. For the CDR3, the DNA is TGTGCCAGCAGCCGATGGACTAGCGGGAGCTATGAGCAGTTCTTC. Its translation: CASSRWTSGSYEQFF. The whole variable domain, remainder taken from reference TRBV5-8 and TRBJ2-1, is EAGVTQSPTHLIKTRGQQATLRCSPISGHTSVYWYQQALGLGLQFLLWYDEGEERNRGNFPPRFSGRQFPNYSSELNVNALELEDSALYLCASSRWTSGSYEQFFGPGTRLTVL.

This chain uses TRBV6-5 with TRBJ2-5; D is unresolved. The CDR3 contains 15 residues. Deletions cut 1 base from V and 2 bases from J, with 11 bases between. Germline lookup yields CDR1 MNHEY and CDR2 SVGAGI. CDR3 coding DNA: TGTGCCAGCAGTTACTATGGCGGCTCACAAGAGACCCAGTACTTC. Translating gives CASSYYGGSQETQYF.

The chain couples TRBV28 to TRBJ2-2; D uncertain. This CDR3 region has 14 residues. Deletions cut 5 bases from V and 5 bases from J, with 12 bases between. CDR1 is MDHEN, CDR2 SYDVKM, per germline. CDR3 nucleotides: TGTGCCAGCAGTCCAAGCAAGACGACCGGGGAGCTGTTTTTT. Its protein product is CASSPSKTTGELFF.

The CDR3 nucleotides read TGTGCCAGCAGCCAATACGGGACACCGAACACTGAAGCTTTCTTT. Translated, it gives CASSQYGTPNTEAFF. V is TRBV4-2 and J is TRBJ1-1; a possible D gene is TRBD1 (6 bases). This CDR3 is 15 amino acids long. V was clipped by 2 bases and J by 1 base, with 11 bases between them. CDR1 is LGHNA and CDR2 is YNFKEQ in the germline V gene.

The chain recombines TRBV19 with TRBJ2-5; possibly TRBD1 or TRBD2 for D (5 bases each). The J call is doubtful: the DNA matches TRBJ2-7 better. Germline CDR1 LNHDA, CDR2 SQIVND (reference sequence). The CDR3 contains 15 residues. DNA of the CDR3: TGTGCCAGTAGTACGGGGACGGATCGTACCTACGAGCAGTACTTC. Its protein is CASSTGTDRTYEQYF.

The chain is built from TRBV4-1 and TRBJ2-3, with 12 bases aligning to TRBD2. Germline assignment: CDR1 MGHRA and CDR2 YSYEKL. V lost 3 bases, J lost 6 bases, and 7 bases stayed unmatched. The CDR3 runs 16 residues. CDR3 region: CASSQSRLAGEDTQYF. The DNA for the CDR3 is TGCGCCAGCAGCCAGTCCAGACTAGCGGGAGAGGATACGCAGTATTTT.

The CDR3 loop reads CASSHPGATLGTDTQYF. The CDR3 coding sequence is TGTGCCAGCAGCCACCCCGGGGCGACTTTGGGCACAGATACGCAGTATTTT. The chain employs TRBV28 and TRBJ2-3, with D perhaps matching TRBD1 or TRBD2 (5 bases each). Trimming removed 6 bases at V and 1 base at J, with 20 bases between. The CDR3 runs to 17 residues. Germline CDR1 reads MDHEN; CDR2 reads SYDVKM.

The V gene is TRBV14, the J gene TRBJ1-3; a weak D match, TRBD1 (5 bases). CDR3 size: 13 residues. Trimming removed 3 bases from V and 4 bases from J, with 7 bases in between. Germline V gene lookup returns CDR1 SGHDN and CDR2 FVKESK. DNA of the CDR3: TGTGCCAGCAGCCAGGGGGTCGGAAACACCATATATTTT. Its translation: CASSQGVGNTIYF.

This rearrangement joins TRBV10-1 to TRBJ1-5; no clear D. CDR3 length equals 13 residues. CDR1 and CDR2 (germline): WNHNN, SYGVQD (reference sequence). V lost 1 base, J lost 10 bases, and 11 bases lay in between. The CDR3 DNA reads as TGCGCCAGCAGTGAGTACCGGGATGGTCCCCAGCATTTT. It codes for CASSEYRDGPQHF.

V is TRBV28 and J is TRBJ2-2; D possibly corresponds to TRBD2 (6 bases). V shed 6 bases and J shed 6 bases, with 8 bases lying between them. CDR3 length: 12 residues. Per the germline V gene, CDR1 is MDHEN and CDR2 is SYDVKM. CDR3 sequence: CASRLAPGELFF. The DNA of the CDR3 is TGTGCCAGCAGACTAGCCCCCGGGGAGCTGTTTTTT.

The chain has TRBV28 and TRBJ2-7; D tentatively reads TRBD1 or TRBD2 (5 bases each). V lost 3 bases, J lost 1 base, and 19 bases lay in between. Germline CDR1 and CDR2: MDHEN and SYDVKM. The CDR3 is 17 amino acids. The CDR3 here is CASSLDPKGERSYEQYF. CDR3 bases: TGTGCCAGCAGTTTGGATCCGAAAGGGGAGAGATCCTACGAGCAGTACTTC.

The CDR3 region has the DNA TGTGCCATCAGTGAGCGGACTTCCCAGGTGACCCAGTACTTC. Translation: CAISERTSQVTQYF. The chain joins TRBV10-3 to TRBJ2-5, with a possible D match to TRBD2 (5 bases). V lost 2 bases and J lost 7, with 14 bases in between. Germline V gene lookup returns CDR1 ENHRY and CDR2 SYGVKD. The CDR3 spans 14 residues.

This clone was detected once. V and J are TRBV7-6 and TRBJ2-6; 10 bases map to TRBD1. Per germline, CDR1 SGHVS and CDR2 FNYEAQ. With 5 bases clipped from V and 2 bases from J, the junction kept 18 bases outside the gene matches. The length of the CDR3 is 21 residues. The CDR3 protein is CASSHPLGQGVVSAGANVLTF. The CDR3 DNA sequence: TGTGCCAGCAGCCACCCGCTCGGACAGGGGGTTGTTTCTGCTGGGGCCAACGTCCTGACTTTC.

The CDR3 bases are TGTGCCTGGAGTGTATCCGTCATGAACACTGAAGCTTTCTTT. Its translation is CAWSVSVMNTEAFF. The V gene is TRBV30, the J gene TRBJ1-1; unclear D gene. The V and J ends lost 0 bases and 0 bases respectively, with 8 bases between them. The CDR3 is 14 amino acids. Per germline, CDR1 GTSNPN and CDR2 SVGIG (reference sequence).